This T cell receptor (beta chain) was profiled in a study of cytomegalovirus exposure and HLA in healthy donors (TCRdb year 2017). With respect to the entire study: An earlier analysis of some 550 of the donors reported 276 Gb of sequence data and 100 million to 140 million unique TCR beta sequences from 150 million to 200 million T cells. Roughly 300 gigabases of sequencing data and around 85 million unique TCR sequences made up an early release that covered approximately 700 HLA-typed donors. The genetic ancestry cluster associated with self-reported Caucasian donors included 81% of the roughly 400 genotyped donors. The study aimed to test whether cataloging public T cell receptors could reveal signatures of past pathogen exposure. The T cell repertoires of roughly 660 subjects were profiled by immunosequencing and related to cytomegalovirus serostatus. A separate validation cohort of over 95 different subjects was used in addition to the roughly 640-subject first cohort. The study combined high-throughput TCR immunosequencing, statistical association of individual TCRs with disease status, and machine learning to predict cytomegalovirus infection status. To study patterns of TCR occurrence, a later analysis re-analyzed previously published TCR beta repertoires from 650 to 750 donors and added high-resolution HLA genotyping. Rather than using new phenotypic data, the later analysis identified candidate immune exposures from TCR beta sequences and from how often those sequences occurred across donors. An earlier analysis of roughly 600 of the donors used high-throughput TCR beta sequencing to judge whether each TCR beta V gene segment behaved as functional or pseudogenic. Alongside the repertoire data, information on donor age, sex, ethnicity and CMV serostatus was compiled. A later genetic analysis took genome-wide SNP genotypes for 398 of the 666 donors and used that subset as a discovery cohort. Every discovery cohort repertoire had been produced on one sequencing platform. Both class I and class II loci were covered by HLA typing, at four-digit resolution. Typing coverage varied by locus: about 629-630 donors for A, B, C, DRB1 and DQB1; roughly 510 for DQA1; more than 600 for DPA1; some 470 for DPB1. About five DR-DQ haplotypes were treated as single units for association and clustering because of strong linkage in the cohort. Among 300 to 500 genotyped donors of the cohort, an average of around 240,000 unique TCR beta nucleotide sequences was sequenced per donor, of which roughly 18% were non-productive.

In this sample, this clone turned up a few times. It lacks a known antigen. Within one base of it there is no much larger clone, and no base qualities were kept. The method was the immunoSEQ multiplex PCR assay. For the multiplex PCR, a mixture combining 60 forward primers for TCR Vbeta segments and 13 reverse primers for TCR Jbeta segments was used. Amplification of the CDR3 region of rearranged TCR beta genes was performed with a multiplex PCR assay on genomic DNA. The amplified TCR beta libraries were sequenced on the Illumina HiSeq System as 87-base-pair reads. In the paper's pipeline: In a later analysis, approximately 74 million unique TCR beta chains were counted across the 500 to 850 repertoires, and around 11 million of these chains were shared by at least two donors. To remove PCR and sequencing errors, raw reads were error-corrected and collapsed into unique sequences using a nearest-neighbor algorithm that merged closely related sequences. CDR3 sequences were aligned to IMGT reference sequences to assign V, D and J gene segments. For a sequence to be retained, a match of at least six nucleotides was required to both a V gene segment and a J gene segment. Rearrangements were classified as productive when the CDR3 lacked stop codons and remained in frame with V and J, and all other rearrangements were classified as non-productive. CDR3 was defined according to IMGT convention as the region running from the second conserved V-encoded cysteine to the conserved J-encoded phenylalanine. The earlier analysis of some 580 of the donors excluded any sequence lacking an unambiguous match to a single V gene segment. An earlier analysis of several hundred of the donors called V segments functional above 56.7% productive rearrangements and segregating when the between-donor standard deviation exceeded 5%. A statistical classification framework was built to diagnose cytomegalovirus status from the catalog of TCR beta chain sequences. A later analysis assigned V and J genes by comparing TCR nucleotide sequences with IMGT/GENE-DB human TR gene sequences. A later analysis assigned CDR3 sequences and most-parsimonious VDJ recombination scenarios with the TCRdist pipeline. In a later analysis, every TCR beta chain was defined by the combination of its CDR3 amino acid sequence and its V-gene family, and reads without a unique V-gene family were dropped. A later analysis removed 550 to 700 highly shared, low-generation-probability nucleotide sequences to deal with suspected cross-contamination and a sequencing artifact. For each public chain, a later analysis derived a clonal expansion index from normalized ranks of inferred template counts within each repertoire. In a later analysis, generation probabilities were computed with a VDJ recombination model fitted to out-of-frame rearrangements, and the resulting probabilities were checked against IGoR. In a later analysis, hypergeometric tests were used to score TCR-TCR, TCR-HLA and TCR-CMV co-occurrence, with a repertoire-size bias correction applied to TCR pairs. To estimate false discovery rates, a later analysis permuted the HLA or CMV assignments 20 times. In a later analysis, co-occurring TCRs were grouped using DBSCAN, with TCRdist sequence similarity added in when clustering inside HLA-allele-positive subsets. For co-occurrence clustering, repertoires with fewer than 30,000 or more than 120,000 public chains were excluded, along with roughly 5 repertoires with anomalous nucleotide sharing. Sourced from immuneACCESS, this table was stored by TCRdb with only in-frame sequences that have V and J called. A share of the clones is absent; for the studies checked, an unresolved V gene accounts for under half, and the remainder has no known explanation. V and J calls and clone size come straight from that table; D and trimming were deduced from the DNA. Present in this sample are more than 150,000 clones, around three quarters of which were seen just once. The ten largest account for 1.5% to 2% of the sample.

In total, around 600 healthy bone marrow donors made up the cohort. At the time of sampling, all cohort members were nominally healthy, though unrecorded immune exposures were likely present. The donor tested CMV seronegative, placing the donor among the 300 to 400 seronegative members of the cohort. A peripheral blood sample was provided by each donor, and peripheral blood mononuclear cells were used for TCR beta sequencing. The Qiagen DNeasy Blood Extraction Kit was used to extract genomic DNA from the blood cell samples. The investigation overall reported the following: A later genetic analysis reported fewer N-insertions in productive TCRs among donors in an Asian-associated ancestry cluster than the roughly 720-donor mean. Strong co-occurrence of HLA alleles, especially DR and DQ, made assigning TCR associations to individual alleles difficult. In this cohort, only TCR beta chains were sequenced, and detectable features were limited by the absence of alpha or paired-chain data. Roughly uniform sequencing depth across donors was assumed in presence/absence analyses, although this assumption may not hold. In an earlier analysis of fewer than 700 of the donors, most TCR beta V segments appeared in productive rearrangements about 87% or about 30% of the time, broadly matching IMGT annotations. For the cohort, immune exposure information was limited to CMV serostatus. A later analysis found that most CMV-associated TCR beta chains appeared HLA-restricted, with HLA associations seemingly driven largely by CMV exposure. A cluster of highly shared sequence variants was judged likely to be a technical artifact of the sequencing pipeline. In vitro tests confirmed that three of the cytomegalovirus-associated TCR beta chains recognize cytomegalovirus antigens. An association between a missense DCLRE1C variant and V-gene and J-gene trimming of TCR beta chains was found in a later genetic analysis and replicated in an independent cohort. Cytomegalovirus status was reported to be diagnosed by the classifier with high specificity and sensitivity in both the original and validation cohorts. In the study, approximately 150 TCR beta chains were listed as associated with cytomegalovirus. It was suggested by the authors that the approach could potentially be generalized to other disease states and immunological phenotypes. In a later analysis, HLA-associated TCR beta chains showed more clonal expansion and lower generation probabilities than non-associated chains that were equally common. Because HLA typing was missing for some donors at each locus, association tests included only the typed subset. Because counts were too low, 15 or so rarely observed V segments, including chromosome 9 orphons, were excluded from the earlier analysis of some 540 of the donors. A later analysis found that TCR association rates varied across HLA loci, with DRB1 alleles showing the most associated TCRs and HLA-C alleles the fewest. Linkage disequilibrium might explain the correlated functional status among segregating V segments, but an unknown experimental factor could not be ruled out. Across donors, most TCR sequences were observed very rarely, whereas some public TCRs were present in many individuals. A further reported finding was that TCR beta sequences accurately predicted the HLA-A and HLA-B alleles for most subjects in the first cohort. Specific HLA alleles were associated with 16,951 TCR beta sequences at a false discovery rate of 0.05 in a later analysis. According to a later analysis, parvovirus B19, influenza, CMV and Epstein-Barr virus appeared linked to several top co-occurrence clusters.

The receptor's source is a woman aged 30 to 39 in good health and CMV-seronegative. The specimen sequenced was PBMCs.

The CDR3 here reads CASSVAGGANTGELFF. The nucleotide sequence reads TGTGCCAGCAGCGTAGCCGGGGGGGCGAACACCGGGGAGCTGTTTTTT. In this chain, TRBV9 is recombined with TRBJ2-2; 8 middle bases align to TRBD2. From a lookup of the germline V gene, CDR1 and CDR2 are SGDLS and YYNGEE. From the cysteine through the phenylalanine, the CDR3 covers 16 amino acids. This entry keeps only the CDR3 DNA: 48 bases, framed from base 1. V is pruned by 0 bases and J by 0 bases, leaving 1 base of the junction without a gene match.